These 20 T cell receptor beta chains originate from one sample sequenced in a study of blood T cell repertoires in COVID-19. Sequencing used immunoSEQ multiplex PCR; TCRdb keeps in-frame clones, though not all of them. The sample has some 240,000 clones, 75% to 90% seen once. Sequenced input: peripheral blood. The receptors originated from a woman in her 70s with COVID-19, enrolled during active disease.

This chain uses TRBV11-2 with TRBJ2-1, with TRBD2 matching over 10 bases. The CDR3 is 15 residues long. Unmatched junction bases numbered 6, after V lost 5 bases and J lost 5 bases. Germline CDR1 reads SGHAT; CDR2 reads FQNNGV. Here the CDR3 reads CASSLPGLAHNEQFF. In DNA form, the CDR3 reads TGTGCCAGCAGCCTTCCGGGACTAGCGCACAATGAGCAGTTCTTC.

The rearrangement joins TRBV18 to TRBJ1-2; TRBD1 matches 8 bases. CDR3 size: 15 residues. With 3 bases clipped from V and 4 bases from J, the junction kept 7 bases outside the gene matches. The V gene's germline CDR1 is KGHSH and CDR2 LQKENI. CDR3 in amino acids: CASSPDRGEGYGYTF. The CDR3 DNA is TGTGCCAGCTCACCCGACAGGGGCGAGGGCTATGGCTACACCTTC. The full variable domain, completed using reference TRBV18 and TRBJ1-2, is NAGVMQNPRHLVRRRGQEARLRCSPMKGHSHVYWYRQLPEEGLKFMVYLQKENIIDESGMPKERFSAEFPKEGPSILRIQQVVRGDSAAYFCASSPDRGEGYGYTFGSGTRLTVV.

The chain links TRBV5-4 to TRBJ1-1, with no clear D. V was pared by 0 bases and J by 1 base, with 10 bases between. Germline CDR1 SGHNT, CDR2 YYREEE (reference sequence). The CDR3 is 15 amino acids. The CDR3 region is CASSLDPGRNTEAFF. As DNA, the CDR3 is TGTGCCAGCAGCTTGGATCCGGGTAGGAACACTGAAGCTTTCTTT. The entire variable domain, with the rest obtained from reference TRBV5-4 and TRBJ1-1, is as follows: ETGVTQSPTHLIKTRGQQVTLRCSSQSGHNTVSWYQQALGQGPQFIFQYYREEENGRGNFPPRFSGLQFPNYSSELNVNALELDDSALYLCASSLDPGRNTEAFFGQGTRLTVV.

V is TRBV28 and J is TRBJ2-7; 12 bases match TRBD1. Germline V gene lookup returns CDR1 MDHEN and CDR2 SYDVKM. Germline trimming cut 7 bases from V and 6 bases from J; bases unmatched to any gene: 10. The length of the CDR3 is 15 residues. In DNA form, the CDR3 reads TGTGCCAGCAACCCCATCGGGACAGGGGGCGCCGAGCAGTACTTC. It codes for CASNPIGTGGAEQYF.

The chain uses TRBV2 and TRBJ1-5, with 7 bases identical to TRBD1. Trimming removed 0 bases from V and 0 bases from J; junction bases left unmatched: 2. The CDR3 spans 16 residues. Germline CDR1 SNHLY, CDR2 FYNNEI. The CDR3, as DNA: TGTGCCAGCAGTGAAGCGGGACAGCTTAGCAATCAGCCCCAGCATTTT. Translating gives CASSEAGQLSNQPQHF.

The chain joins TRBV7-9 to TRBJ2-1; possibly TRBD2 for D (6 bases). The germline gives CDR1 SEHNR, CDR2 FQNEAQ (reference sequence). V was trimmed by 5 bases and J by 0 bases, leaving 20 bases between them. The CDR3 totals 18 residues. CDR3 region: CASSKPSGWEASYNEQFF. CDR3 sequence (DNA): TGTGCCAGCAGCAAACCGTCCGGCTGGGAGGCCTCCTACAATGAGCAGTTCTTC.

V gene TRBV30 combines with J gene TRBJ2-1; a possible D gene is TRBD1 (5 bases). This CDR3 has 13 residues. CDR1 and CDR2 (germline): GTSNPN, SVGIG (reference sequence). Trimming left V 0 bases short and J 5 bases short, with 8 bases between. This CDR3 reads CAWSVVQDNEQFF. The DNA for the CDR3 is TGTGCCTGGAGTGTAGTACAGGACAATGAGCAGTTCTTC.

The V and J genes are TRBV5-4 and TRBJ2-1; the D is unclear. This CDR3 is built from 15 residues. V was pared by 0 bases and J by 2 bases, with 9 bases between. Per the germline V gene, CDR1 is SGHNT and CDR2 is YYREEE (reference sequence). CDR3 DNA sequence: TGTGCCAGCAGCTTGGGGATCCGGGCCTACAATGAGCAGTTCTTC. Encoded protein: CASSLGIRAYNEQFF.

The chain couples TRBV20-1 to TRBJ2-3; no clear D gene. This CDR3 is 11 amino acids long. The V end lost 3 bases, the J end lost 4 bases, and 5 bases lay between the germline ends. The germline V gene has CDR1 DFQATT and CDR2 SNEGSKA (reference sequence). The DNA for the CDR3 is TGCAGTGCTAGCGTCCCAGATACGCAGTATTTT. It is translated as CSASVPDTQYF.

This sequence joins TRBV7-9 and TRBJ1-6; the D gene is possibly TRBD1 (6 bases). Between the trimmed V and J ends, which lost 2 bases and 9 bases, there was a span of 17 bases. This CDR3 is built from 16 residues. Per the germline V gene, CDR1 is SEHNR and CDR2 is FQNEAQ (reference sequence). CDR3 nucleotide sequence: TGTGCCAGCAGCTTACTTGTGGGGGCGCGTGGTTCACCCCTCCACTTT. This sequence encodes CASSLLVGARGSPLHF.

The gene calls are TRBV7-3 and TRBJ2-2; TRBD2 agrees at 13 bases. J gave up 7 bases and V 5 bases, and 10 bases lay outside the gene matches. The CDR3 loop spans 17 amino acids. Per germline, CDR1 SGHTA and CDR2 FQGTGA. CDR3: CASSRTLAGGYGGELFF. Written as DNA, the CDR3 is TGTGCCAGCAGCCGTACACTAGCGGGAGGGTATGGCGGGGAGCTGTTTTTT. Full variable domain (remainder filled in from reference TRBV7-3 and TRBJ2-2): GAGVSQTPSNKVTEKGKYVELRCDPISGHTALYWYRQSLGQGPEFLIYFQGTGAADDSGLPNDRFFAVRPEGSVSTLKIQRTERGDSAVYLCASSRTLAGGYGGELFFGEGSRLTVL.

This clone was detected a few times. The CDR3 sequence is CAWSDRMGQAPYGYTF. For the CDR3, the DNA is TGTGCCTGGAGCGATCGTATGGGACAGGCGCCCTATGGCTACACCTTC. The rearrangement uses TRBV30 and TRBJ1-2; TRBD1 matches at 8 bases. Germline loops: CDR1 GTSNPN, CDR2 SVGIG (reference sequence). This CDR3 has 16 residues. With 3 bases clipped from V and 4 bases from J, the junction kept 13 bases outside the gene matches.

The chain is built from TRBV6-5 and TRBJ1-3; no definite D call. Germline lookup yields CDR1 MNHEY and CDR2 SVGAGI. The CDR3 sequence is 14 residues long. Trimming left V 6 bases short and J 0 bases short, with 9 bases between. CDR3 DNA: TGTGCCAGCAGACCTAGACGCTCTGGAAACACCATATATTTT. This translates into CASRPRRSGNTIYF.

V is TRBV19 and J is TRBJ2-5, with 9 bases matching TRBD1. CDR1 and CDR2 (germline): LNHDA, SQIVND (reference sequence). The V and J ends lost 5 bases and 1 base, in that order; junction bases with no gene match: 5. The CDR3 has 15 amino acids. CDR3 protein: CASSAGQGFQETQYF. The CDR3 region has the DNA TGTGCCAGTAGTGCCGGACAGGGGTTCCAAGAGACCCAGTACTTC.

The CDR3 loop reads CASSYIAGESYEQYF. CDR3 in DNA: TGTGCCAGCAGTTACATAGCGGGGGAATCCTACGAGCAGTACTTC. The chain links TRBV6-6 to TRBJ2-7; 9 positions agree with TRBD2. With V trimmed by 2 bases and J by 1 base, 3 bases remained unmatched. Per germline, CDR1 MNHNY and CDR2 SVGAGI (reference sequence). The CDR3 extends over 15 amino acids.

V and J are TRBV29-1 and TRBJ2-5; 9 bases are shared with TRBD1. J was trimmed by 3 bases and V by 4 bases; bases with no gene match: 0. The germline gives CDR1 SQVTM, CDR2 ANQGSEA. This CDR3 is built from 12 residues. CDR3: CSVGDREETQYF. The CDR3 bases are TGCAGCGTTGGGGACAGGGAAGAGACCCAGTACTTC.

The gene calls are TRBV11-3 and TRBJ1-1; 9 nucleotides match TRBD1. CDR3 size: 15 residues. Per germline, CDR1 SGHNT and CDR2 YENEEA. J gave up 0 bases and V 4 bases, and 3 bases lay outside the gene matches. DNA for the CDR3: TGTGCCAGCAGCTCCAGACAGGGGGTGAACACTGAAGCTTTCTTT. It encodes CASSSRQGVNTEAFF.

The CDR3 DNA is TGTGCCAGCAGCCTTTCCGACAGAACCTACGAGCAGTACTTC. Encoded protein: CASSLSDRTYEQYF. This chain joins TRBV3-1 (or the pseudogene TRBV3-2) and TRBJ2-7; D may be TRBD1 (5 bases). The CDR3 spans 14 residues. Germline CDR1 and CDR2: LGHDT and YNNKEL (reference sequence). The V and J ends lost 4 bases and 2 bases respectively, with 12 bases between them.

V is TRBV5-6 and J is TRBJ2-3, with TRBD2 identical over 11 bases. The CDR3 runs 15 residues. Per the germline V gene, CDR1 is SGHDT and CDR2 is YYEEEE. Unmatched junction bases numbered 3, after V lost 4 bases and J lost 2 bases. The CDR3 DNA reads TGTGCCAGCAGCGGACTAGCGGGTTACACAGATACGCAGTATTTT. Its protein is CASSGLAGYTDTQYF.

V gene TRBV10-3 combines with J gene TRBJ1-4; D unresolved. Germline assignment: CDR1 ENHRY and CDR2 SYGVKD. The CDR3 consists of 15 residues. Trimming took 5 bases from V and 0 from J, leaving 10 bases between them. CDR3 coding DNA: TGTGCCATCAGTCCGACACCGACAACTAATGAAAAACTGTTTTTT. It codes for CAISPTPTTNEKLFF.